The clone carrying this TCR beta chain has a handful of counts. Its target is unknown. This sample stems from a study of blood T cells in healthy people across ages. Turning to the study itself: Capture by template switching was about one barcoded beta molecule per two T cells. Study-wide results and limits: Among long-lived donors, naive CD4+ cells were more numerous and diversity higher than in aged donors. While age rose, TCR beta diversity per million T cells dropped in a roughly linear way.

Germline CDR1 SEHNR, CDR2 FQNEAQ (reference sequence). This CDR3 spans 15 amino acids. A second PCR, run for about 6 to 12 cycles, used a sample-barcoded 5' primer plus a J-beta primer mix. TCRdb analysed the 5' RACE reads with MiXCR anew, one entry per CDR3 protein. The table has hundreds of thousands of distinct CDR3 sequences, approximately 48% seen once. The TCR was taken from a man between 60 and 75 years old in good health. The J gene is TRBJ2-4, the V gene TRBV7-9; TRBD1 matches at 8 bases. The end of the DNA fits TRBJ2-7 better, so the J call may be wrong. Source material: blood. The chain's CDR3 is CASSPATGVTYEQYF. The DNA for the CDR3 is TGTGCCAGCAGCCCAGCGACAGGGGTAACGTACGAGCAGTACTTC.